This T cell receptor (beta chain) was documented in a study of cytomegalovirus exposure and HLA in healthy donors. Study results and limitations: After further analysis at a later stage, roughly 15,000 TCR beta sequences were associated with HLA alleles at 0.05 false discovery rate. There were three CMV-associated chains whose specificity for CMV antigens was confirmed in vitro. As a later analysis revealed, the rate of TCR association differed by HLA locus, with DRB1 most and HLA-C fewest.

Worth noting for this clone: No antigen is known for it.

Unrecorded immune exposures were likely, despite nominal health at sampling. In the PCR, 60 Vbeta and 13 Jbeta primers were used. Assay: immunoSEQ multiplex PCR; the TCRdb copy retains only in-frame clones and omits some. The data contain 200,000 or so clones, approximately 78% of them seen just once; the ten biggest clones take up 5.5% to 7%. Sequencing used PBMCs. This TCR was sampled from a woman aged 50 to 65 in good health and CMV-seropositive.

This chain's CDR3 is CASSYQTGGNQPQHF. CDR3 coding DNA: TGTGCCAGCAGTTACCAAACAGGGGGAAATCAGCCCCAGCATTTT. The chain carries TRBV6-6 and TRBJ1-5; 8 bases are a match to TRBD1. The CDR3 totals 15 residues. The germline V gene encodes CDR1 MNHNY and CDR2 SVGAGI (reference sequence). V lost 2 bases and J lost 4; bases outside the gene matches: 4.